This T cell receptor beta chain was recorded in a study of spatial heterogeneity in lung cancer. The germline gives CDR1 SGHRS, CDR2 YFSETQ. The CDR3 runs 14 residues. V was shortened by 4 bases and J by 3 bases, with 12 bases between the two germline ends. Concerning this clonotype itself: The antigen remains unidentified.

Study-wide findings and caveats: In blood, ubiquitous expanded tumor TCRs appeared more at resection than follow-up.

The presence of a unique molecular identifier marked each TCR cDNA molecule. TCRdb reanalysed the 5' RACE reads using MiXCR and keeps one entry per CDR3 protein. The table lists about 82,000 distinct CDR3 sequences, roughly 12% of them singletons, with around 4.3% in the top ten. Time point meaning: sample taken at primary tumor resection. Unsorted whole RNA samples from tumor, nontumor lung or frozen PBMC were sequenced. There were around 72 donors, all of them untreated patients with early-stage non-small cell lung cancer. The chain joins TRBV5-1 to TRBJ2-3; D possibly corresponds to TRBD1 (5 bases). Sequenced material: PBMCs, taken at surgery. This TCR came from a male donor with early-stage non-small cell lung cancer. The CDR3 nucleotides read TGCGCCAGCAGCAAAGGGCAGGGAACAGATACGCAGTATTTT. This sequence encodes CASSKGQGTDTQYF.